A selection of T cell receptor beta chains follows, all from one sample in a study of OX40 agonist ivuxolimab in advanced cancers. Libraries were prepared by immunoSEQ multiplex PCR; TCRdb keeps only in-frame clonotypes and omits some of them. This sample has 21,000 or so clones, with around three quarters found just once. The specimen comprised CD4+ or CD8+ T cells sorted from blood, sampled in a trial of the OX40 agonist ivuxolimab. Receptors were obtained from an adult with an advanced solid tumor such as melanoma, head and neck, liver or kidney cancer. The CDR3 runs from the conserved cysteine through the conserved F or W. Fields, in order: D gene, J gene, V gene, CDR3 DNA, CDR3 protein. A D gene is named only where the DNA matches it firmly.

d_call: TRBD2; j_call: TRBJ2-1; v_call: TRBV13; cdr3_nt: TGTGCCAGCAGCCCGGCCCAATTACTAGCGGGGGGGCGTAAACGGGAATACAATGAGCAGTTCTTC; cdr3_aa: CASSPAQLLAGGRKREYNEQFF
d_call: .; j_call: TRBJ2-2; v_call: TRBV25-1; cdr3_nt: TGTGCCAGCAGTGGAGGGCTCAACACCGGGGAGCTGTTTTTT; cdr3_aa: CASSGGLNTGELFF
d_call: .; j_call: TRBJ2-7; v_call: TRBV6-5; cdr3_nt: TGTGCCAGCAGTTACTCGGTACAGGGCAAAGGGGAGCAGTACTTC; cdr3_aa: CASSYSVQGKGEQYF
d_call: .; j_call: TRBJ2-7; v_call: TRBV5-6; cdr3_nt: TGTGCCAGCAGCTTGAAGGCCCGAGCCCTCTTGGAGCAGTACTTC; cdr3_aa: CASSLKARALLEQYF
d_call: TRBD2; j_call: TRBJ2-5; v_call: TRBV5-1; cdr3_nt: TGCGCCAGCGGGCCCGGGACTAGCGGGGGGGCCGGAGAGACCCAGTACTTC; cdr3_aa: CASGPGTSGGAGETQYF
d_call: .; j_call: TRBJ2-1; v_call: TRBV7-9; cdr3_nt: TGTGCCAGCAGCTTAGATCTGGGGACACGTTACAATGAGCAGTTCTTC; cdr3_aa: CASSLDLGTRYNEQFF
d_call: .; j_call: TRBJ1-5; v_call: TRBV11-2; cdr3_nt: TGTGCCAGCAGCCCGGAGTATAGCAATCAGCCCCAGCATTTT; cdr3_aa: CASSPEYSNQPQHF
d_call: .; j_call: TRBJ2-5; v_call: TRBV6-1; cdr3_nt: TGTGCCAGCCAACGAAGGGCAGGTGGGCGGGAGACCCAGTACTTC; cdr3_aa: CASQRRAGGRETQYF
d_call: .; j_call: TRBJ2-5; v_call: TRBV7-7; cdr3_nt: TGTGCCAGCAGCTTAAACCCAGGAGAGACCCAGTACTTC; cdr3_aa: CASSLNPGETQYF
d_call: TRBD2; j_call: TRBJ2-1; v_call: TRBV5-4; cdr3_nt: TGTGCCAGCAGCTTGGCTGCGGGGGACTTCAATGAGCAGTTCTTC; cdr3_aa: CASSLAAGDFNEQFF
d_call: .; j_call: TRBJ1-1; v_call: TRBV7-6; cdr3_nt: TGTGCCAGCAGCCTGACATTGAACACTGAAGCTTTCTTT; cdr3_aa: CASSLTLNTEAFF
d_call: TRBD1; j_call: TRBJ1-2; v_call: TRBV29-1; cdr3_nt: TGCAGCGCTTCGGACAGGACCTATGGCTACACCTTC; cdr3_aa: CSASDRTYGYTF
d_call: .; j_call: TRBJ1-2; v_call: TRBV5-6; cdr3_nt: TGTGCCAGCAGCTTGTCGCAAACCCATAACTATGGCTACACCTTC; cdr3_aa: CASSLSQTHNYGYTF
d_call: .; j_call: TRBJ2-2; v_call: TRBV5-4; cdr3_nt: TGTGCCAGCAGCTTGGGAGGATTCACGAACACCGGGGAGCTGTTTTTT; cdr3_aa: CASSLGGFTNTGELFF
d_call: TRBD1; j_call: TRBJ1-2; v_call: TRBV5-1; cdr3_nt: TGCGCCAGCAAAAGAGAGGGGGCGGGTAACTATGGCTACACCTTC; cdr3_aa: CASKREGAGNYGYTF
d_call: .; j_call: TRBJ1-1; v_call: TRBV2; cdr3_nt: TGTGCCAGCAGCCTCCGAGGGGACCTAAGAGCTTTCTTT; cdr3_aa: CASSLRGDLRAFF
d_call: TRBD1; j_call: TRBJ2-2; v_call: TRBV29-1; cdr3_nt: TGCAGCGTCGTTACCGGGACAGGGGTCACCGGGGAGCTGTTTTTT; cdr3_aa: CSVVTGTGVTGELFF
d_call: .; j_call: TRBJ2-5; v_call: TRBV7-9; cdr3_nt: TGTGCCAGCAGCACTCACTTCGGATCGCTTTCTCAAGAGACCCAGTACTTC; cdr3_aa: CASSTHFGSLSQETQYF
d_call: .; j_call: TRBJ1-5; v_call: TRBV6-1; cdr3_nt: TGTGCCAGCAGCCAAAACGCGGACGCAATGGGGCCCCAGCATTTT; cdr3_aa: CASSQNADAMGPQHF
d_call: .; j_call: TRBJ1-2; v_call: TRBV6-5; cdr3_nt: TGTGCCAGCAGTCTTGGCTATGGCTACACCTTC; cdr3_aa: CASSLGYGYTF